Reported below is one T cell receptor (beta chain). The data were taken from a study of blood T cell repertoires in COVID-19. Study as a whole: Sources were T cells, B-cell-depleted T cells, or PBMCs; the material itself was cDNA or gDNA.

In the original processing: Reference gene primer amplification in the assay estimated nucleated cell counts. The repertoire was sequenced with immunoSEQ multiplex PCR; TCRdb's copy has only in-frame clones and lacks some. Clone size and V and J calls were adopted from that table, with D and trimming inferred from the DNA. This sample carries some 220,000 clones, roughly 80% of them seen once, and the ten largest clones take approximately 1.3%. The ends were cut back, 5 bases at V and 1 base at J, with 9 bases in the middle. The germline CDR1 and CDR2 sequences are SGHTA and FQGNSA. The CDR3 has 14 amino acids. Categorization into cohorts depended on clinical history that participants reported.

V gene TRBV7-2 combines with J gene TRBJ2-1; D is undetermined. Sequencing was performed on PBMCs or T cells enriched from blood (not recorded which). The TCR comes from a woman in her thirties or forties with acute COVID-19. The DNA for the CDR3 is TGTGCCAGCAGCCTCCAGGTTTCCTACAATGAGCAGTTCTTC. Its translation is CASSLQVSYNEQFF.